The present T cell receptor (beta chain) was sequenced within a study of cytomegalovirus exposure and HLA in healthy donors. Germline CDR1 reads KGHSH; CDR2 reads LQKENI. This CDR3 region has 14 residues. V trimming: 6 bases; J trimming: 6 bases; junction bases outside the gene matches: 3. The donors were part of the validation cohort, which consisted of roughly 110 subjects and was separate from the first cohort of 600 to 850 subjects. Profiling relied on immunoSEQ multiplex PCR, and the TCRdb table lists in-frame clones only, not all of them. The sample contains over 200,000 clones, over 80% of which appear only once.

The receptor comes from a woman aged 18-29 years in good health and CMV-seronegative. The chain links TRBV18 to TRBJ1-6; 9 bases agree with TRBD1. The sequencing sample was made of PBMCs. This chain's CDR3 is CASSSGQGNSPLHF. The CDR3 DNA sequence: TGTGCCAGCTCGTCGGGACAGGGTAATTCACCCCTCCACTTT.